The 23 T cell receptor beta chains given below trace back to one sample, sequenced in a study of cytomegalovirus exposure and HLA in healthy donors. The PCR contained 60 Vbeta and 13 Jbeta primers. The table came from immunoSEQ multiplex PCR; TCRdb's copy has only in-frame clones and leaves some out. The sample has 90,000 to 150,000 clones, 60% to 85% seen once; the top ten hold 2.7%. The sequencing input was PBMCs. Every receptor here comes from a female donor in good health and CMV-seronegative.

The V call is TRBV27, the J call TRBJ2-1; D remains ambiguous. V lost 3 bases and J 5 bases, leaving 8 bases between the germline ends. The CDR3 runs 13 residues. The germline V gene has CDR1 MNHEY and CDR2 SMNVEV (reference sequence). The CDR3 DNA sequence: TGTGCCAGCAGTTTCCCTCTACACAATGAGCAGTTCTTC. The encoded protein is CASSFPLHNEQFF.

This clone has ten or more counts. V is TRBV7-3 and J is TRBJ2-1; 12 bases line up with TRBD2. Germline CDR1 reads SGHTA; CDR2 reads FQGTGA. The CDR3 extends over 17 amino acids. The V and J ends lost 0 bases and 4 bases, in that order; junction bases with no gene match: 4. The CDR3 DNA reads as TGTGCCAGCAGCTTAACGACGACTAGCGGGAGTTACAATGAGCAGTTCTTC. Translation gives CASSLTTTSGSYNEQFF.

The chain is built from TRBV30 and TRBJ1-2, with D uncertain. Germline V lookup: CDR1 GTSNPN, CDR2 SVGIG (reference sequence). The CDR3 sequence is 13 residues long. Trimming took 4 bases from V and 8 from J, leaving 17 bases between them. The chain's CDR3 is CAWTLRGEKGYTF. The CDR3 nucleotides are TGTGCCTGGACCCTCCGCGGGGAAAAAGGCTACACCTTC.

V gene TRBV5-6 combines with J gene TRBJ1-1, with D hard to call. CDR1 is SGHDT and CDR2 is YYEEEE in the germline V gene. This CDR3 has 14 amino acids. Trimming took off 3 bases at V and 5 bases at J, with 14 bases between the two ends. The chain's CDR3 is CASSSLPGRTEAFF. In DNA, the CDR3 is TGTGCCAGCAGCTCCCTACCGGGGAGGACTGAAGCTTTCTTT. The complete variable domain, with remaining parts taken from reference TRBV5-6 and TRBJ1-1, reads DAGVTQSPTHLIKTRGQQVTLRCSPKSGHDTVSWYQQALGQGPQFIFQYYEEEERQRGNFPDRFSGHQFPNYSSELNVNALLLGDSALYLCASSSLPGRTEAFFGQGTRLTVV.

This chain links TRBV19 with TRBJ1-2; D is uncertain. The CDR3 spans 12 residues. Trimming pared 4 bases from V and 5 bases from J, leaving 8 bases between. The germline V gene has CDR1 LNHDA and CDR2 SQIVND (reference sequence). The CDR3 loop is CASSTNRYGYTF. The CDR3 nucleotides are TGTGCCAGTAGTACCAACAGATATGGCTACACCTTC.

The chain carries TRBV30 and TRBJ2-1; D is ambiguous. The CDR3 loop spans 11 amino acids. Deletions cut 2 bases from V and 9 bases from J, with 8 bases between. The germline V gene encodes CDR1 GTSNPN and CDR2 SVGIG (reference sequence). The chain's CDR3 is CAWSRLSEQFF. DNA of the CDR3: TGTGCCTGGAGTCGTTTGAGTGAGCAGTTCTTC.

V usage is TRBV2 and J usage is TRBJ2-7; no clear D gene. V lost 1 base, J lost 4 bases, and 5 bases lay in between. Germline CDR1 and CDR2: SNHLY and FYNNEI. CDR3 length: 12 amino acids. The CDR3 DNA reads TGTGCCAGCAGTGAAGGAGTTTACGAGCAGTACTTC. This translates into CASSEGVYEQYF.

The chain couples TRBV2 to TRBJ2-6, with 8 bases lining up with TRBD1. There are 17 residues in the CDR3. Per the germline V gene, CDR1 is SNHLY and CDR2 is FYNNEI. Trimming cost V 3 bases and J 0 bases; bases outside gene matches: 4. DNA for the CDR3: TGTGCCAGCAGTGATCAGGGGGCTTTCTCTGGGGCCAACGTCCTGACTTTC. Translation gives CASSDQGAFSGANVLTF.

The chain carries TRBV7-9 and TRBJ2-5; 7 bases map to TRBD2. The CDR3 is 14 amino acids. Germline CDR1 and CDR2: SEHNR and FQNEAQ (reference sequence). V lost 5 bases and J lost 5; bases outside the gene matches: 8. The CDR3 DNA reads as TGTGCCAGCAGCCAAGGACTAGTGGGGGAGACCCAGTACTTC. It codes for CASSQGLVGETQYF. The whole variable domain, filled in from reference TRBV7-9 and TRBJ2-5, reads DTGVSQNPRHKITKRGQNVTFRCDPISEHNRLYWYRQTLGQGPEFLTYFQNEAQLEKSRLLSDRFSAERPKGSFSTLEIQRTEQGDSAMYLCASSQGLVGETQYFGPGTRLLVL.

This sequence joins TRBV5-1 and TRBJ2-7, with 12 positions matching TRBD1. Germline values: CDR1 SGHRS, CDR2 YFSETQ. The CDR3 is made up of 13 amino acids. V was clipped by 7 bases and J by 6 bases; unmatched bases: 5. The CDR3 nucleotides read TGCGCCAGCGCACGGGACAGGGGGCCCGAGCAGTACTTC. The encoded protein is CASARDRGPEQYF.

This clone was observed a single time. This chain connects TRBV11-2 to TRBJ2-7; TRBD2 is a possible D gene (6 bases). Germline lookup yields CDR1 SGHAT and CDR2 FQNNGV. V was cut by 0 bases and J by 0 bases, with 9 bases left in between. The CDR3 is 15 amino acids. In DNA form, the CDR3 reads TGTGCCAGCAGCTTAGAGGAGGGTGGCTCCTACGAGCAGTACTTC. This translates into CASSLEEGGSYEQYF.

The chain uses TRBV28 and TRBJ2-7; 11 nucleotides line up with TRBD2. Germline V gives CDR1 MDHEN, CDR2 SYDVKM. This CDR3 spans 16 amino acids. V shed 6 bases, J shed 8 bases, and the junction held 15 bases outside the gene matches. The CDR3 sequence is CASRPASGGPPPKQYF. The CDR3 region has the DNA TGTGCCAGCAGGCCCGCTAGCGGGGGGCCCCCACCGAAGCAGTACTTC.

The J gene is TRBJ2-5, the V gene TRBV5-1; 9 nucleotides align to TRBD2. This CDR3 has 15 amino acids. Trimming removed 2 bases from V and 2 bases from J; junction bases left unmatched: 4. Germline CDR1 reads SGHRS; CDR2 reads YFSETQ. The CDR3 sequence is CASSFAGGRQETQYF. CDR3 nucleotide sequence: TGCGCCAGCAGCTTTGCGGGGGGGAGACAAGAGACCCAGTACTTC.

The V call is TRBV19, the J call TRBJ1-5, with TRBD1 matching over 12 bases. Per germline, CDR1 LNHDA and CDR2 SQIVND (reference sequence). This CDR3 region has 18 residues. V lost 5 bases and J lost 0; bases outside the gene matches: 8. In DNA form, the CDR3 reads TGTGCCAGTAGTCGTGGGGGACAGGGGGCTTTTAGCAATCAGCCCCAGCATTTT. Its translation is CASSRGGQGAFSNQPQHF.

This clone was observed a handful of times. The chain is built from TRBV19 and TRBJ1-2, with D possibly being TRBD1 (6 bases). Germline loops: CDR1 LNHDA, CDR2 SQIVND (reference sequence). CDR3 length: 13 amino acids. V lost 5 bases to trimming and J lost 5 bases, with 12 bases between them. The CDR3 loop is CASSAGAGYGYTF. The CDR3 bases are TGTGCCAGTAGTGCGGGGGCAGGGTATGGCTACACCTTC.

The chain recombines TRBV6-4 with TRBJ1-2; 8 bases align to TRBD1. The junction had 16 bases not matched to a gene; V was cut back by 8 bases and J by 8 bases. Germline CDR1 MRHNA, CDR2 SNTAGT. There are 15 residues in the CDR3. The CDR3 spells CASSLRPQGGLGYTF. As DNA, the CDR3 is TGTGCCAGCTCCCTCCGGCCACAGGGGGGTTTGGGCTACACCTTC.

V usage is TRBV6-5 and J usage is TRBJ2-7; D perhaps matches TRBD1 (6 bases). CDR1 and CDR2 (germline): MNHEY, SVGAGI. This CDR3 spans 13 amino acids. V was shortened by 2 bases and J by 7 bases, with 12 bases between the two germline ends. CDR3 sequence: CASSYGGHKEQYF. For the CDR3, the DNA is TGTGCCAGCAGTTACGGGGGACACAAAGAGCAGTACTTC.

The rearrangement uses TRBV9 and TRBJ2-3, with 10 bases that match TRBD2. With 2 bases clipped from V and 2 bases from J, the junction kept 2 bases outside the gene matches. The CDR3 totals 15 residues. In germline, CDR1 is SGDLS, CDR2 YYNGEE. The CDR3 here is CASSVGLADTDTQYF. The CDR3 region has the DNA TGTGCCAGCAGCGTTGGACTAGCGGACACAGATACGCAGTATTTT.

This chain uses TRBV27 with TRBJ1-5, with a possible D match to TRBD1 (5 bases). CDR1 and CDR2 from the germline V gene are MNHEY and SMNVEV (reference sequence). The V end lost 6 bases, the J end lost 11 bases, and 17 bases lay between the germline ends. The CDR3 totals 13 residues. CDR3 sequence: CASRSDRVGAQHF. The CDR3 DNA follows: TGTGCCAGCAGGTCCGACCGGGTAGGGGCCCAGCATTTT.

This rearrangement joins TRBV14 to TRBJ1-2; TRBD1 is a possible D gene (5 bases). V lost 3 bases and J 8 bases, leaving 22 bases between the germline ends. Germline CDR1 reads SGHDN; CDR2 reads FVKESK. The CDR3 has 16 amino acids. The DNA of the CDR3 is TGTGCCAGCAGCCAGGGGGGGACCGACACGGTGCGCGGCTACACCTTC. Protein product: CASSQGGTDTVRGYTF.

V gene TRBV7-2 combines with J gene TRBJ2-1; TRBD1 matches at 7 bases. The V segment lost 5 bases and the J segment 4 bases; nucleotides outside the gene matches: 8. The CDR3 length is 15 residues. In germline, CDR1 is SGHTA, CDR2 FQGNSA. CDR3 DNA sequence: TGTGCCAGCAGCCTACTCTCGGGACAGTACAATGAGCAGTTCTTC. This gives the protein CASSLLSGQYNEQFF.

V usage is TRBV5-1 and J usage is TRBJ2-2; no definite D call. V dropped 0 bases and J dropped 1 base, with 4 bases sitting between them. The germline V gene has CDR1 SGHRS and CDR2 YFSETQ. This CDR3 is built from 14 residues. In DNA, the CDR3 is TGCGCCAGCAGCTTGGACGGGAACACCGGGGAGCTGTTTTTT. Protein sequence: CASSLDGNTGELFF.

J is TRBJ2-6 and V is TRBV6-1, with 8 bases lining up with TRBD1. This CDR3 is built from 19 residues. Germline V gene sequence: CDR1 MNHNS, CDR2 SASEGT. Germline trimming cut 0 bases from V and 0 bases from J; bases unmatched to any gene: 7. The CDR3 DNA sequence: TGTGCCAGCAGTGAAGCGCGGACAGGGTTAGGCTCTGGGGCCAACGTCCTGACTTTC. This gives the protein CASSEARTGLGSGANVLTF.